The sequence of this T cell receptor (beta chain) was determined in a study of OX40 agonist ivuxolimab in advanced cancers. Using immunoSEQ multiplex PCR, the repertoire was profiled, and TCRdb retains in-frame clones only, with some absent. The repertoire consists of roughly 79,000 clones, with around 84% occurring once and the leading ten covering roughly 16%. V was pared by 4 bases and J by 4 bases, with 11 bases between. CDR1 and CDR2 from the germline V gene are SGHDT and YYEEEE. The CDR3 is 14 amino acids. The chain links TRBV5-6 to TRBJ1-4; no clear D gene. The receptor was derived from an adult with an advanced solid tumor such as melanoma, head and neck, liver or kidney cancer. The sequencing here drew on CD4+ or CD8+ T cells sorted from blood, taken in a trial of the OX40 agonist ivuxolimab. CDR3 sequence (DNA): TGTGCCAGCAGCCGACGCGGGTATAATGAAAAACTGTTTTTT. This codes for CASSRRGYNEKLFF.